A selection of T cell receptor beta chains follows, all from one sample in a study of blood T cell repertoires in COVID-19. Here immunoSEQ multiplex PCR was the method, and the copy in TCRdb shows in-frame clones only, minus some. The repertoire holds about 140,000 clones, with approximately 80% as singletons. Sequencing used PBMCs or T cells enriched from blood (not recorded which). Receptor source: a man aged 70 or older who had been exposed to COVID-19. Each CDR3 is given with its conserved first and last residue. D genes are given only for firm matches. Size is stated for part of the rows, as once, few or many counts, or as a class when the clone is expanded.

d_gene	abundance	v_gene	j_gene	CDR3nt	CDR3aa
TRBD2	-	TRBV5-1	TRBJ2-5	TGCGCCAGCAGCTTCCGCGCGGGGGATGTGAAGACCCAGTACTTC	CASSFRAGDVKTQYF
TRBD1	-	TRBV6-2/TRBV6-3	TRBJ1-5	TGTGCCAGCAGTTACGCCCCAGGGGGACAAGGACAGCCCCAGCATTTT	CASSYAPGGQGQPQHF
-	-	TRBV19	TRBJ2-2	TGTGCCAGTAGTATACAGGGGCACACCGGGGAGCTGTTTTTT	CASSIQGHTGELFF
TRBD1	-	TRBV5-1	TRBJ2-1	TGCGCCAGCAGCTTCGGACAGGGGGCGTATAATGAGCAGTTCTTC	CASSFGQGAYNEQFF
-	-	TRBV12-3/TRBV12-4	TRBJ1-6	TGTGCCAGCAGTTTAGTTCCGAATTCACCCCTCCACTTT	CASSLVPNSPLHF
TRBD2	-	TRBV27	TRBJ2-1	TGTGCCAGCAGTAAAGTGGGGACTAGCGGGGTCCTCTACAATGAGCAGTTCTTC	CASSKVGTSGVLYNEQFF
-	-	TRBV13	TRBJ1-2	TGTGCCAGCAGCTCCTCTGGACAGCTGCGTGGCTACACCTTC	CASSSSGQLRGYTF
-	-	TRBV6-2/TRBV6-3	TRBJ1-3	TGTGCCAGCAGTTGGGGTGGGGGGATCTCTGGAAACACCATATATTTT	CASSWGGGISGNTIYF
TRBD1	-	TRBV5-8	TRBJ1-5	TGTGCCAGCTACTTTCGGACAGGAAATCAGCCCCAGCATTTT	CASYFRTGNQPQHF
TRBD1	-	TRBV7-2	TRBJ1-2	TGTGCCAGCAAGCCGGGACAGGGATTCTATGGCTACACCTTC	CASKPGQGFYGYTF
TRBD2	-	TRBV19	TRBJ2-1	TGTGCCAGTAGAGGACTAGGAGGCAATGAGCAGTTCTTC	CASRGLGGNEQFF
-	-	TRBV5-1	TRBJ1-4	TGCGCCAGCAGCTTGCGCGGGGGAGTGGAAGAAAAACTGTTTTTT	CASSLRGGVEEKLFF
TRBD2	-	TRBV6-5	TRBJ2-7	TGTGCCAGCAGAAACTCCGGGACTAGCGGGAATGAGCAGTACTTC	CASRNSGTSGNEQYF
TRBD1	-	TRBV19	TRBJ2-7	TGTGCCAGTAGTATAGTCCCGACAGGGATTCCCTACGAGCAGTACTTC	CASSIVPTGIPYEQYF
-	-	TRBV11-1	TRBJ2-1	TGTGCCAGCAGCTTTTGGGGGCAAGCGATCCATGAGCAGTTCTTC	CASSFWGQAIHEQFF
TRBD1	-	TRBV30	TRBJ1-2	TGTGCCTGGAGTGTACAGGGGGCGGCCTATGGCTACACCTTC	CAWSVQGAAYGYTF
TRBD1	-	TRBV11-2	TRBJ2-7	TGTGCCAGCAGCTTGCTTCAGGACAGGGGACCCTACGAGCAGTACTTC	CASSLLQDRGPYEQYF
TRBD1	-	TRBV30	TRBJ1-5	TGTGCCTGGGGGACAGGGGGACATCAGCCCCAGCATTTT	CAWGTGGHQPQHF
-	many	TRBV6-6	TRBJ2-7	TGTGCCAGCCGGACGTTAGGGGACGAGCAGTACTTC	CASRTLGDEQYF
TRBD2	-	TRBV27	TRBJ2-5	TGTGCCAGCAGTTCTAGCGGATGGGAGACCCAGTACTTC	CASSSSGWETQYF
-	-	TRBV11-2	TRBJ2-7	TGTGCCAGCAGTTTGGTAATGCAGGGGTCGGGCTACGAGCAGTACTTC	CASSLVMQGSGYEQYF
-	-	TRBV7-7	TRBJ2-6	TGTGCCAGCAGCCGCGGGACAGCCCCTGGGGCCAACGTCCTGACTTTC	CASSRGTAPGANVLTF
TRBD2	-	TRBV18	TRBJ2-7	TGTGCCAGCTCACCGGGGACTAGCGGCTCCTACGAGCAGTACTTC	CASSPGTSGSYEQYF
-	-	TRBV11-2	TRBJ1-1	TGTGCCAGCAGCTTACATGGGGACTCCCTAGTGAACACTGAAGCTTTCTTT	CASSLHGDSLVNTEAFF
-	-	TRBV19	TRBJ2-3	TGTGCCAGTAGTCCCCGGGAGCGCAGAGGAACAGATACGCAGTATTTT	CASSPRERRGTDTQYF
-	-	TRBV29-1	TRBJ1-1	TGCAGCGCTGGACAGACTAAGAACACTGAAGCTTTCTTT	CSAGQTKNTEAFF